The clone carrying this T cell receptor (beta chain) came up a few times. Its antigen remains unidentified. Germline CDR1 and CDR2: SGDLS and YYNGEE. CDR3 size: 17 residues. V was shortened by 0 bases and J by 1 base, with 14 bases between the two germline ends. This entry comes from a study of CD8 T cells in ankylosing spondylitis. One entry per CDR3 protein results from TCRdb running MiXCR on the 5' RACE reads. In the table there are approximately 7,300 distinct CDR3 sequences, 8.2% of which are singletons. Study findings and constraints: In ankylosing spondylitis patients, matched synovial fluid reportedly showed significant enrichment of disease-linked clones. Disease-associated clonotypes exhibited CD8+ identity and were relatively infrequent in peripheral blood.

V gene TRBV9 combines with J gene TRBJ2-1, with D perhaps matching TRBD1 (7 bases). Sequenced sample: blood, either unsorted or a sorted T cell fraction (not recorded which). The receptor was derived from a male donor with ankylosing spondylitis or in good health (not recorded which). CDR3 protein: CASSVDRSGGSYNEQFF. CDR3 DNA sequence: TGTGCCAGCAGCGTAGATCGGTCAGGGGGGTCCTACAATGAGCAGTTCTTC.